Listed here are 11 T cell receptor beta chains from one sample, sequenced in a study of T cells in narcolepsy. TCRdb keeps only in-frame clones here, not all; method: immunoSEQ multiplex PCR. The repertoire holds roughly 11,000 clones, with 90% to 95% as singletons. What was sequenced was CD45RA- memory CD4+ T cells from PBMCs. The source of these receptors is a human donor with narcolepsy.

With respect to this clone: The same CDR3 arises from other DNA sequences in this sample as well. The V and J genes are TRBV7-2 and TRBJ2-2; 8 positions match TRBD2. CDR3 length: 15 amino acids. CDR1 and CDR2 (germline): SGHTA, FQGNSA. Germline trimming cut 3 bases from V and 4 bases from J; bases unmatched to any gene: 4. CDR3 coding DNA: TGTGCCAGCAGCTTCGGGAGGGCCGGCACCGGGGAGCTGTTTTTT. The encoded protein is CASSFGRAGTGELFF.

V gene TRBV7-2 combines with J gene TRBJ2-7; 7 bases align to TRBD1. The germline CDR1 and CDR2 sequences are SGHTA and FQGNSA. J was trimmed by 0 bases and V by 4 bases; bases with no gene match: 6. The CDR3 is 15 residues long. The CDR3 here is CASSSDRYSSYEQYF. In DNA, the CDR3 is TGTGCCAGCAGCTCGGACAGGTACAGCTCCTACGAGCAGTACTTC.

About this clone: The sample carries other DNA sequences with the same CDR3. The chain recombines TRBV7-9 with TRBJ1-1; D may be TRBD1 (6 bases). CDR3 size: 13 residues. V shed 11 bases and J shed 1 base, with 14 bases lying between them. Germline CDR1 and CDR2: SEHNR and FQNEAQ (reference sequence). The CDR3 here is CAAHGTSNTEAFF. CDR3 bases: TGTGCCGCCCACGGGACATCGAACACTGAAGCTTTCTTT. Supplemented by reference TRBV7-9 and TRBJ1-1, the full variable domain reads DTGVSQNPRHKITKRGQNVTFRCDPISEHNRLYWYRQTLGQGPEFLTYFQNEAQLEKSRLLSDRFSAERPKGSFSTLEIQRTEQGDSAMYLCAAHGTSNTEAFFGQGTRLTVV.

The chain recombines TRBV4-1 with TRBJ1-2; the D gene is possibly TRBD1 (6 bases). From germline, CDR1 is MGHRA and CDR2 YSYEKL. The CDR3 has 14 residues. Between the trimmed V and J ends, which lost 0 bases and 8 bases, there was a span of 13 bases. As DNA, the CDR3 is TGCGCCAGCAGCCAAGATTTGGGGGCGGCGGGCTACACCTTC. Residues: CASSQDLGAAGYTF.

The rearrangement joins TRBV4-1 to TRBJ1-2; 12 nucleotides agree with TRBD1. With 4 bases clipped from V and 7 bases from J, the junction kept 7 bases outside the gene matches. Germline CDR1 reads MGHRA; CDR2 reads YSYEKL. The CDR3 sequence is 15 residues long. Written as DNA, the CDR3 is TGCGCCAGCAGCCCTCCGGGACAGGGGGCGGGTGGCTACACCTTC. As protein: CASSPPGQGAGGYTF.

V and J are TRBV18 and TRBJ1-1; unclear D gene. Germline CDR1 is KGHSH and CDR2 is LQKENI. CDR3 size: 13 residues. The V and J ends lost 3 bases and 1 base respectively, with 6 bases between them. This CDR3 reads CASSPEGNTEAFF. CDR3 coding DNA: TGTGCCAGCTCACCGGAGGGGAACACTGAAGCTTTCTTT. The whole variable domain, remainder taken from reference TRBV18 and TRBJ1-1, is NAGVMQNPRHLVRRRGQEARLRCSPMKGHSHVYWYRQLPEEGLKFMVYLQKENIIDESGMPKERFSAEFPKEGPSILRIQQVVRGDSAAYFCASSPEGNTEAFFGQGTRLTVV.

The chain has TRBV6-6 and TRBJ2-7, with D unclear. Trimming cost V 4 bases and J 8 bases, with 21 bases left between them. Germline V gene lookup returns CDR1 MNHNY and CDR2 SVGAGI (reference sequence). The CDR3 extends over 15 amino acids. The CDR3 region is CASSFQTSAVTKQYF. The CDR3 coding sequence is TGTGCCAGCAGTTTCCAGACATCGGCGGTTACGAAGCAGTACTTC.

V usage is TRBV7-2 and J usage is TRBJ2-1, with TRBD2 identical over 13 bases. Germline V gene data show CDR1 as SGHTA and CDR2 as FQGNSA. The CDR3 covers 15 residues. V dropped 5 bases and J dropped 8; count of bases not matched to a gene: 6. CDR3 protein: CASSTSGGARYEQFF. The CDR3 bases are TGTGCCAGCAGCACTAGCGGGGGGGCAAGGTATGAGCAGTTCTTC.

The chain joins TRBV9 to TRBJ2-3; 13 bases map to TRBD2. V shed 4 bases, J shed 0 bases, and the junction held 11 bases outside the gene matches. The germline gives CDR1 SGDLS, CDR2 YYNGEE. The CDR3 consists of 19 residues. CDR3 region: CASSFTGTSGALSTDTQYF. The CDR3 DNA follows: TGTGCCAGCAGCTTCACCGGGACTAGCGGGGCCCTGAGCACAGATACGCAGTATTTT.

The chain links TRBV5-1 to TRBJ1-2, with 7 positions matching TRBD1. The V segment lost 3 bases and the J segment 6 bases; nucleotides outside the gene matches: 5. The germline CDR1 and CDR2 sequences are SGHRS and YFSETQ. This CDR3 is built from 13 residues. CDR3 amino acids: CASSSTGTDGYTF. The CDR3 nucleotides read TGCGCCAGCAGCTCCACCGGGACAGATGGCTACACCTTC.

The chain combines TRBV7-9 with TRBJ2-3; D not resolved. The CDR3 has 12 amino acids. Trimming removed 2 bases at V and 4 bases at J, with 4 bases between. Per germline, CDR1 SEHNR and CDR2 FQNEAQ (reference sequence). CDR3 residues: CASSLFSDTQYF. The CDR3 DNA sequence: TGTGCCAGCAGCTTATTCTCAGATACGCAGTATTTT.